This T cell receptor beta chain was found in a study of molecular identifiers for immune sequencing clone quantification. Remarks on this clonotype: Germline is not matched at one junction end, which may reflect a read error.

TCRdb re-analysed the PCR reads in MiXCR, keeping a single row per CDR3 protein. Here the sample spans approximately 590,000 distinct CDR3 sequences, approximately 24% being singletons. CDR3 length equals 13 residues. Germline V CDR1 and CDR2: MDHEN, SYDVKM. The sequence came from a human donor in good health. Some libraries in this study had Jurkat cell RNA spiked in. Sequencing was done on a sample of naive CD8+ T cells from blood, with Jurkat cell RNA spiked in. Subset reported: FACS-sorted CD8+CD4-CCR7+CD45RA+ naive T cells. The chain combines TRBV28 with TRBJ2-7, with D tentatively TRBD1 (6 bases). The CDR3 loop reads CARSYRVRYEQYF. CDR3 coding DNA: TGTGCCCGCAGTTACAGGGTGCGCTACGAGCAGTACTTC.